This entry describes one T cell receptor beta chain. This entry comes from a study of technical replicates of blood from a handful of donors. Measured with immunoSEQ multiplex PCR; TCRdb has only the in-frame clones, and not every one. The data contain around 95,000 clones, about 94% of them seen just once; the ten biggest clones take up around 0.22%. CDR3 size: 16 residues. V dropped 2 bases and J dropped 0 bases, with 11 bases sitting between them. CDR1 WSHSY and CDR2 SAAADI come from the germline V gene. This chain connects TRBV10-2 to TRBJ1-5; D gene unclear. Source material: T cells isolated from PBMCs. This TCR derives from a human donor in good health. In nucleotides, the CDR3 is TGCGCCAGCAGTGAGCCTCGAGGGAATAGCAATCAGCCCCAGCATTTT. This sequence encodes CASSEPRGNSNQPQHF.